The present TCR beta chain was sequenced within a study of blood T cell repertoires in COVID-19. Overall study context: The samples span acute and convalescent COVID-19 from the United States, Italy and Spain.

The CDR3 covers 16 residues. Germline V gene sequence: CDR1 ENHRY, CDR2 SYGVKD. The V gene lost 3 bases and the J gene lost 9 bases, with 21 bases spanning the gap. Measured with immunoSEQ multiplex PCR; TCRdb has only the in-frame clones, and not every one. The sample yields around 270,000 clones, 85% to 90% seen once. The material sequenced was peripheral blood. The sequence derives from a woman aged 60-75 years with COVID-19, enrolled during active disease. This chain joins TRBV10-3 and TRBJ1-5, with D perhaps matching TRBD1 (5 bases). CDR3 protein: CAISDPLGGGQGPQHF. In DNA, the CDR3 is TGTGCCATCAGTGACCCCTTAGGCGGGGGTCAGGGGCCCCAGCATTTT.